Here is one TCR beta chain with its context. Sequencing was performed with immunoSEQ multiplex PCR; in TCRdb, only in-frame clones are kept and a portion is missing. The data show about 110,000 clones, around 89% seen once. CDR1 is LGHDT and CDR2 is YNNKEL in the germline V gene (reference sequence). The length of the CDR3 is 16 residues. J lost 3 bases, V lost 4 bases, and 8 bases had no gene match. These data originate in a study of control samples from healthy donors and cancer patients. The V gene is TRBV3-1 (or the pseudogene TRBV3-2), the J gene TRBJ2-7, with 11 bases aligning to TRBD1. The specimen sequenced was blood. The clonotype was recovered from a woman aged 45-60 years in good health. The CDR3 reads CASSRTGTGGVYEQYV. The CDR3 bases are TGTGCCAGCAGCCGAACCGGGACAGGGGGTGTCTACGAGCAGTACGTC.